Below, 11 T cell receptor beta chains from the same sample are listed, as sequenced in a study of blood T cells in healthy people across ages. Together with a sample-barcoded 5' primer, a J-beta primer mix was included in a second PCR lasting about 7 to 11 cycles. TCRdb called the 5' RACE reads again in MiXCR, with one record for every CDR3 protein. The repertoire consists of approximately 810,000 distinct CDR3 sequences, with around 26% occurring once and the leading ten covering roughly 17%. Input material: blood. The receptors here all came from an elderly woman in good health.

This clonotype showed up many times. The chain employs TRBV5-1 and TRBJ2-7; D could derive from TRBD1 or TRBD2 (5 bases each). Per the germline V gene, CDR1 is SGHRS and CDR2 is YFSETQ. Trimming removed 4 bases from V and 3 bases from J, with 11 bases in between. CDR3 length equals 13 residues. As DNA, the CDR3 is TGCGCCAGCAGCCCTCAGGGAGACTACGAGCAGTACTTC. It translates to CASSPQGDYEQYF.

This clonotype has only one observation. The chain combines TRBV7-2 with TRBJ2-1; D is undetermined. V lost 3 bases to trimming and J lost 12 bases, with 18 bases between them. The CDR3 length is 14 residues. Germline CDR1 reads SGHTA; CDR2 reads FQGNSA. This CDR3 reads CASSFPSQPQVQFF. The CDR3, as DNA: TGTGCCAGCAGCTTCCCCTCACAACCTCAGGTGCAGTTCTTC.

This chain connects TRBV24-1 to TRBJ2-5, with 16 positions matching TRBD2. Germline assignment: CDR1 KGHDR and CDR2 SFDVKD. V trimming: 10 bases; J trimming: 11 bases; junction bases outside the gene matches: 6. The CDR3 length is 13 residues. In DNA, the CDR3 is TGTGCCACGGGACTAGCGGGGGGGAATGAGCAGTACTTC. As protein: CATGLAGGNEQYF.

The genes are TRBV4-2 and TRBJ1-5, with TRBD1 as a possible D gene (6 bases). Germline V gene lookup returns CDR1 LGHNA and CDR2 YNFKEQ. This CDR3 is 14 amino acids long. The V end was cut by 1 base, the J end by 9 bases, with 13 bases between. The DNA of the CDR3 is TGTGCCAGCAGCCAAGTCCCGCCAGGGGCGCCCCAGCATTTT. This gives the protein CASSQVPPGAPQHF.

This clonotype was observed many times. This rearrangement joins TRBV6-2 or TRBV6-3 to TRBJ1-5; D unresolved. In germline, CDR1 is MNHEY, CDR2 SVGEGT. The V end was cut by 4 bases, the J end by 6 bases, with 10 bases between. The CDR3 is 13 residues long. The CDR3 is CASSFEIAQPQHF. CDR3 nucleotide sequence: TGTGCCAGCAGTTTTGAAATTGCTCAGCCCCAGCATTTT.

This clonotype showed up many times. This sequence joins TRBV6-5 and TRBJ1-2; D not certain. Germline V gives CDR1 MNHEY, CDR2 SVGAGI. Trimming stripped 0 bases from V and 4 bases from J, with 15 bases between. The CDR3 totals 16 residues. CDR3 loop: CASSYSRPPRTYGYTF. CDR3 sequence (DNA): TGTGCCAGCAGTTACTCGAGGCCCCCAAGGACCTATGGCTACACCTTC.

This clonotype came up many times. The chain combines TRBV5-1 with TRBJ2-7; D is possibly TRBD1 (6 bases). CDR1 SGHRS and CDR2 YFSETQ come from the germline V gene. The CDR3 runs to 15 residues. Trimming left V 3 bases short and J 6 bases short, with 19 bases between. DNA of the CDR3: TGCGCCAGCAGCTCATCAGGGGCAGGGATCGGCGAGCAGTACTTC. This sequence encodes CASSSSGAGIGEQYF.

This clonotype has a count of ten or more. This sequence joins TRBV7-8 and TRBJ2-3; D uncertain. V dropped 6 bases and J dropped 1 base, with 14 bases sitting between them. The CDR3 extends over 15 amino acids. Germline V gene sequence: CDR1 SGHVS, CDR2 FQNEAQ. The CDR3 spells CASSSNKKGTDTQYF. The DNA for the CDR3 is TGTGCCAGCAGTTCAAACAAGAAGGGCACAGATACGCAGTATTTT.

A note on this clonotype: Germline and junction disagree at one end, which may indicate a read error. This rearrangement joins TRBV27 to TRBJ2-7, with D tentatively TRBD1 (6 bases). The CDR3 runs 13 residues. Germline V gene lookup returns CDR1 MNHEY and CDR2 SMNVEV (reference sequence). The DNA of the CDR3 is TGTGCCGGCAGTAGCCAGGGGACCTACGAGCAGTACTTC. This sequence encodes CAGSSQGTYEQYF.

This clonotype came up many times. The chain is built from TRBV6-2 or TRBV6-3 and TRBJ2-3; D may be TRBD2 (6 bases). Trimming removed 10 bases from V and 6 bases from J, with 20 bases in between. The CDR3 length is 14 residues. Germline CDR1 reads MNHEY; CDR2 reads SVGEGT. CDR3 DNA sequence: TGTGCCACTCGTCGGGGGATCTACATTGATACGCAGTATTTT. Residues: CATRRGIYIDTQYF.

The CDR3 region is CAISGIRQGGGGQLRGYTF. CDR3 nucleotide sequence: TGTGCCATCTCCGGGATAAGGCAAGGAGGAGGCGGGCAGTTGAGGGGCTACACCTTC. The J gene is TRBJ1-2, the V gene TRBV10-3; D is uncertain. This CDR3 spans 19 amino acids. The germline V and J ends were trimmed by 8 bases and 8 bases, with 36 bases remaining between them. CDR1 is ENHRY and CDR2 is SYGVKD in the germline V gene.